The sequence of this TCR beta chain was determined in a study of cytomegalovirus exposure and HLA in healthy donors. Profiling relied on immunoSEQ multiplex PCR, and the TCRdb table lists in-frame clones only, not all of them. The table includes fewer than 200,000 clones, about 85% detected once. This clonotype was obtained from a man younger than 35 in good health and CMV-seropositive. What was sequenced was PBMCs.

CDR3 sequence (DNA): TGCGCCAGCAGCCCGGGGACAGGGGCCTATGGCTACACCTTC. This translates into CASSPGTGAYGYTF. V and J are TRBV5-1 and TRBJ1-2; the match to TRBD1 covers 10 bases. J gave up 4 bases and V 4 bases, and 4 bases lay outside the gene matches. Per the germline V gene, CDR1 is SGHRS and CDR2 is YFSETQ. This CDR3 is 14 amino acids long.